The 2 T cell receptor beta chains below were found in one sample sequenced in a study of T cells in women clearing cervical HPV infection. Repertoires were generated with immunoSEQ multiplex PCR, while TCRdb's copy carries only in-frame clones and drops some. The specimen's table records more than 25,000 clones. Sequencing was done on a sample of blood buffy coat. The receptors stem from a woman aged 18 to 75 with a cervical HPV16 infection that either progressed to CIN3+ or cleared (not recorded which).

Concerning this clone itself: The missing CDR3 end, 3 residues past where the read stops, is filled in from the germline J gene. The chain links TRBV2 to TRBJ1-5; 10 bases are shared with TRBD1. The J segment lost 2 bases and the V segment lost 3 bases, leaving 7 bases of the junction unmatched. The CDR3 has 17 amino acids. From germline, CDR1 is SNHLY and CDR2 FYNNEI. This CDR3 reads CASSDLSDRGRNQPQHF. The sequenced part of the CDR3 DNA is TGTGCCAGCAGTGATCTTAGTGACAGGGGGCGCAATCAGCCC. Variable domain in full (rest from reference TRBV2 and TRBJ1-5): EPEVTQTPSHQVTQMGQEVILRCVPISNHLYFYWYRQILGQKVEFLVSFYNNEISEKSEIFDDQFSVERPDGSNFTLKIRSTKLEDSAMYFCASSDLSDRGRNQPQHFGDGTRLSIL.

Note on this clone: The CDR3 is cut off 3 residues early in the read; its end comes from the germline J gene. This chain links TRBV5-1 with TRBJ2-2, with 7 bases identical to TRBD2. The germline gives CDR1 SGHRS, CDR2 YFSETQ. Trimming cost V 4 bases and J 2 bases; bases outside gene matches: 11. The CDR3 spans 17 residues. CDR3 region: CASSLRLAERNTGELFF. CDR3 bases read: TGCGCCAGCAGCCTCCGTCTAGCGGAGAGAAACACCGGGGAG.